Listed here is a single T cell receptor beta chain. Its target is not known. This sample stems from a study of T-cell memory formation after mild COVID-19. Study findings and constraints: Cross-reactive memory seemingly joined, as some responding clones were found in pre-infection memory. Contracting CD4+ clones sat mainly in CM and EM; CD8+ in EMRA.

Libraries for TCRalpha and TCRbeta carried sample barcodes and unique molecular identifiers via 5'RACE. Via MiXCR, TCRdb re-called the 5' RACE reads, giving one row per CDR3 protein. This sample has under 550,000 distinct CDR3 sequences; roughly 18% occur once, and the top ten carry 20% to 25%. Material for sequencing was PBMCs or a T cell subset sorted from them (not recorded which). The TCR comes from a man aged 18 to 35 who had mild COVID-19 (a few samples of this study predate the infection). Cell type and time point are not known.

The CDR3 DNA sequence: TGTGCCAGCAGCCAGCGAGCGGGGCGCACAGATACGCAGTATTTT. This gives the protein CASSQRAGRTDTQYF. This sequence joins TRBV14 and TRBJ2-3, with 7 nucleotides matching TRBD2. The germline CDR1 and CDR2 sequences are SGHDN and FVKESK. With V trimmed by 3 bases and J by 1 base, 4 bases remained unmatched. The CDR3 totals 15 residues. The full variable domain, in which reference TRBV14 and TRBJ2-3 provide the parts outside the CDR3, is EAGVTQFPSHSVIEKGQTVTLRCDPISGHDNLYWYRRVMGKEIKFLLHFVKESKQDESGMPNNRFLAERTGGTYSTLKVQPAELEDSGVYFCASSQRAGRTDTQYFGPGTRLTVL.